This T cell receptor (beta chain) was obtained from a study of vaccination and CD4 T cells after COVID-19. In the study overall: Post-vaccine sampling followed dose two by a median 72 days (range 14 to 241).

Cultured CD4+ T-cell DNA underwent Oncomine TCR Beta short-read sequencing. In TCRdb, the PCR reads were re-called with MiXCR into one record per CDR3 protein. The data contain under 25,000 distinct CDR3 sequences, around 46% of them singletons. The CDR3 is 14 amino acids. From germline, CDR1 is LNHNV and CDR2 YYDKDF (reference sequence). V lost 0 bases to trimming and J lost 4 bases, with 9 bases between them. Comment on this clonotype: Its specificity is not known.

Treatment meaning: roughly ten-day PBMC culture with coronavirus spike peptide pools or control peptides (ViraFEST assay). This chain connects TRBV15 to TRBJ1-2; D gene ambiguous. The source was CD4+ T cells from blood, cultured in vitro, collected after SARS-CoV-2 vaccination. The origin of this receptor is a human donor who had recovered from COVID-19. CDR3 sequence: CATSRDTEGYGYTF. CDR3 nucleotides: TGTGCCACCAGCAGAGATACCGAGGGCTATGGCTACACCTTC.